The present TCR beta chain was sequenced within a study of blood T cell repertoires in COVID-19. On this clone itself: The germline gene is not matched at one end of the junction; a read error may be the cause.

The CDR3 sequence is 12 residues long. In germline, CDR1 is SGHTA, CDR2 FQGTGA. Per the authors' pipeline: Amplifying reference gene primers gave estimates of nucleated cell counts. Assay: immunoSEQ multiplex PCR; the TCRdb copy retains only in-frame clones and omits some. V, J and clone size derive from that table, while D and trimming were established from the DNA sequence. The sample lists around 80,000 clones; over 75% were seen once. Sequencing input: peripheral blood. The genes are TRBV7-3 and TRBJ1-2; a weak D match, TRBD1 (5 bases). This sequence originates from a man older than 75 with acute or convalescent COVID-19. The CDR3 loop is CASSLEVGGPSF. CDR3 DNA: TGTGCCAGCAGCTTAGAAGTCGGGGGACCTTCCTTC.